A selection of T cell receptor beta chains follows, all from one sample in a study of cytotoxic CD8 clonotypes in ibrutinib-treated CLL. Clones were read by immunoSEQ multiplex PCR, and TCRdb kept only the in-frame ones, dropping some. The table records 270,000 or so clones, around 76% of them present only once. The sequenced sample was PBMCs, obtained at disease progression, from a patient treated with ibrutinib. These receptors all come from a human donor with chronic lymphocytic leukemia. CDR3s leave out the opening cysteine and the closing phenylalanine or tryptophan.

v_call,j_call,cdr3_aa
TRBV6-1,TRBJ2-7,ASSSWGDSSYEQY
TRBV27,TRBJ2-5,ASSPTSRQETQY
TRBV18,TRBJ1-5,ASSPGRRYSNQPQH
TRBV9,TRBJ1-5,ASSVDRSPMTGNQPQH
TRBV4-1,TRBJ1-3,ASSRQRALSGNTIY
TRBV6-6,TRBJ1-3,ASSVDRVRGNTIY
TRBV2,TRBJ2-1,ASRIRLAGIKNEQF
TRBV19,TRBJ1-5,ASSYPHQPQH
TRBV6-1,TRBJ1-2,ASSDPRDRGIYGYT
TRBV13,TRBJ2-1,ASSSVDTPYNEQF
TRBV19,TRBJ2-1,ASSTQGLAGVNEQF
TRBV6-1,TRBJ1-2,ASSESGGIFGYT
TRBV6-5,TRBJ1-1,ASSMTGGKGEAF
TRBV5-4,TRBJ2-3,ASSLGPREDTQY
TRBV5-6,TRBJ2-1,ASRMRGAAGNEQF
TRBV14,TRBJ1-1,ASRLGSATEAF
TRBV2,TRBJ2-1,ASSREYEQF
TRBV27,TRBJ2-3,ASSLSIGTHSDTQY
TRBV6-1,TRBJ2-1,ASRRGGYNEQF
TRBV7-2,TRBJ2-5,ASSLGPGLEQETQY
TRBV19,TRBJ1-2,ASSSGDYGYT
TRBV4-1,TRBJ1-1,ASSQGQSAETEAF
TRBV7-9,TRBJ2-5,ASSLLGQGSWTQY
TRBV19,TRBJ1-1,ASSIAQGRAF
TRBV28,TRBJ1-2,ASSAPGRHNYGYT
TRBV29-1,TRBJ1-1,SVEGSTEAF
TRBV4-3,TRBJ2-7,ASSQDLSGAHYEQY
TRBV11-2,TRBJ1-4,ASSYRGLGEKLF
TRBV6-6,TRBJ1-3,ASSYPGQGEGNTIY
TRBV19,TRBJ2-1,ASSTHRVAHNEQF
TRBV7-6,TRBJ2-7,ASSSAGGLTEQY
TRBV6-5,TRBJ2-3,ASSLTGGAVTDTQY
TRBV5-1,TRBJ1-1,ASRVGYTEAF
TRBV7-9,TRBJ2-7,ASSGTSGRAYPQY
TRBV27,TRBJ2-1,ASSQRGRDYNEQF
TRBV10-3,TRBJ1-2,ATGTGITNGYT
TRBV6-1,TRBJ1-2,ASSVIQGNGLNGYT
TRBV29-1,TRBJ2-7,SAFGLSYEQY
TRBV5-1,TRBJ2-3,ASSFEPTDTQY
TRBV5-6,TRBJ1-1,ASSEGNTEAF
TRBV27,TRBJ2-7,ASSFRGPLYEQY
TRBV7-6,TRBJ1-2,ASSLDGGAGQSGYT
TRBV7-9,TRBJ1-6,ASSLAGFNRGSPLH
TRBV29-1,TRBJ2-3,SVESGFVGTDTQY
TRBV7-9,TRBJ2-2,ASSLGRITGELF
TRBV6-5,TRBJ2-7,ASSYRSSYEQY
TRBV19,TRBJ1-5,ASSIQGQGSNQPQH
TRBV4-1,TRBJ1-1,ASSHRPGTGRGTEAF
TRBV9,TRBJ2-5,ASSELLGQETQY
TRBV5-8,TRBJ1-5,ASSLGGQINQPQH
TRBV6-5,TRBJ2-6,ASSSLEGANVLT